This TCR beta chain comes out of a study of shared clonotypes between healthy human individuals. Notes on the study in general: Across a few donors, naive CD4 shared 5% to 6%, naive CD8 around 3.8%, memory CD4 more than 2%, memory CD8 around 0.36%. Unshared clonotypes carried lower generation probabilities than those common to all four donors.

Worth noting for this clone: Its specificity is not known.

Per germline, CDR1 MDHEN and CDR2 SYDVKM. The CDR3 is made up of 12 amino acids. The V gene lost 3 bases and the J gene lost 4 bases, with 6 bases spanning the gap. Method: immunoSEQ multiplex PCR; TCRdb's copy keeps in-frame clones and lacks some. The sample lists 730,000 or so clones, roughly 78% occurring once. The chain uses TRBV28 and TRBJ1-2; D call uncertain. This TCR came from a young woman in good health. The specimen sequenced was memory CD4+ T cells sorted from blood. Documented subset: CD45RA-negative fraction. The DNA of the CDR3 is TGTGCCAGCAGTTTTAACTTCTATGGCTACACCTTC. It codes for CASSFNFYGYTF.